Listed below are T cell receptor beta chains from one sample, sequenced in a study of T cell changes during pregnancy in multiple sclerosis. TCRdb's copy holds only in-frame clones and misses some; the assay was immunoSEQ multiplex PCR. The sample has fewer than 55,000 clones; 80% to 95% are singletons. The sample in question was peripheral blood, obtained after pregnancy. These receptors were collected from a female donor with multiple sclerosis, enrolled in a pregnancy study. Both conserved end residues are part of each CDR3. D genes are given only for firm matches. Not every row has a clone size; where given, it reads once, few, many or a size class.

TRBJ1-1 - - TRBV6-4 TGTGCCAGCAGTGACTCCGCGGGGGACACTGAAGCTTTCTTT CASSDSAGDTEAFF
TRBJ2-5 - - TRBV7-2 TGTGCCAGCAGCTTCAGGCAAGAGACCCAGTACTTC CASSFRQETQYF
TRBJ2-5 - TRBD1 TRBV6-5 TGTGCCAGCAGTTACCTACAGACAGGGGGGAAAGAGACCCAGTACTTC CASSYLQTGGKETQYF
TRBJ2-6 once - TRBV11-2 TGTGCCAGCAGCTTAGCAGGGACTGGGGCCAACGTCCTGACTTTC CASSLAGTGANVLTF
TRBJ2-3 - TRBD2 TRBV5-4 TGTGCCAGCAGCTTACTAGCGGGGGGGCGAGGAGATACGCAGTATTTT CASSLLAGGRGDTQYF
TRBJ1-6 once - TRBV29-1 TGCAGCGTTGGGCTCGGGTCGAATAATTCACCCCTCCACTTT CSVGLGSNNSPLHF
TRBJ2-1 - - TRBV18 TGTGCCAGCTCTCTCCCTAGGAATCCGTACAATGAGCAGTTCTTC CASSLPRNPYNEQFF
TRBJ2-2 - - TRBV7-3 TGTGCCAGCAGCTGGGAAGGGGGGGGCACCGGGGAGCTGTTTTTT CASSWEGGGTGELFF
TRBJ2-2 once - TRBV30 TGTGCCTGGACAGGCCTCGGGGAGCTGTTTTTT CAWTGLGELFF
TRBJ2-3 - TRBD1 TRBV7-2 TGTGCCAGCAGCCGACAGGGGCCCCTCAATACGCAGTATTTT CASSRQGPLNTQYF
TRBJ1-1 - TRBD1 TRBV5-1 TGCGCCAGCAGCAGCCCGGGACAGATTACTGAAGCTTTCTTT CASSSPGQITEAFF
TRBJ1-4 - - TRBV29-1 TGCAGCGTCACCAGGGGCCTTAAGGAAAAACTGTTTTTT CSVTRGLKEKLFF
TRBJ2-2 - - TRBV29-1 TGCAGCGTTGGTGGGGGCGAGAACACCGGGGAGCTGTTTTTT CSVGGGENTGELFF
TRBJ2-1 - TRBD1 TRBV6-4 TGTGCCAGCAGTCTACAGGGGAGCTCCTACAATGAGCAGTTCTTC CASSLQGSSYNEQFF
TRBJ2-4 - TRBD2 TRBV7-2 TGTGCCAGCAGCTACGCAGGACTAGCGGTGGAGGAAAACATTCAGTACTTC CASSYAGLAVEENIQYF
TRBJ1-2 - - TRBV7-2 TGTGCCAGCAGCTTACTTAGAGGGGGGGGACTCTATGGCTACACCTTC CASSLLRGGGLYGYTF
TRBJ1-1 - - TRBV7-2 TGTGCCAGCAGAGAACGGATGAGGGACACTGAAGCTTTCTTT CASRERMRDTEAFF
TRBJ2-3 - TRBD2 TRBV5-4 TGTGCCAGCAGTTACGGACTAGCGTATGGGACAGATACGCAGTATTTT CASSYGLAYGTDTQYF
TRBJ2-1 - - TRBV10-3 TGTGCCTACCAAGGCGGGGCAGGAAATGAGCAGTTCTTC CAYQGGAGNEQFF
TRBJ2-2 - - TRBV19 TGTGCCAGTAGTGTGACAGTCGGGCGAGGCACCGGGGAGCTGTTTTTT CASSVTVGRGTGELFF
TRBJ2-1 - TRBD2 TRBV6-5 TGTGCCAGCAGTTTTAGCGGGGGGTCCTCCTACAATGAGCAGTTCTTC CASSFSGGSSYNEQFF
TRBJ1-1 - - TRBV4-3 TGCGCCAGCAGCCAAGGGGGAGCAAACACTGAAGCTTTCTTT CASSQGGANTEAFF
TRBJ2-2 - TRBD1 TRBV7-3 TGTGCCAGCAGCTTAACCCGGCCAGGACAGGGGAACACCGGGGAGCTGTTTTTT CASSLTRPGQGNTGELFF